The next 25 T cell receptor beta chains were all read from a single sample in a study of blood T cell repertoires in COVID-19. The method was immunoSEQ multiplex PCR; TCRdb's version includes in-frame clones alone and lacks a portion of them. Counted here are 200,000 or so clones, around 82% occurring once; the ten biggest clones make up more than 2%. The sequencing sample was made of peripheral blood. The source of these receptors is a woman in her fifties or sixties with acute or convalescent COVID-19.

The chain combines TRBV12-3 or TRBV12-4 with TRBJ2-7, with TRBD1 matching 9 bases. CDR3 length equals 13 residues. The J segment lost 3 bases and the V segment lost 6 bases, leaving 3 bases of the junction unmatched. This CDR3 reads CASRGGQGYEQYF. CDR3 nucleotides: TGTGCCAGCAGAGGGGGACAGGGCTACGAGCAGTACTTC.

The V and J genes are TRBV9 and TRBJ2-1, with 12 bases aligning to TRBD2. V lost 3 bases, J lost 5 bases, and 15 bases stayed unmatched. CDR1 is SGDLS, CDR2 YYNGEE, per germline. This CDR3 contains 19 residues. The CDR3 sequence: CASSAPGWKLAGGHNEQFF. The DNA for the CDR3 is TGTGCCAGCAGCGCACCGGGCTGGAAACTAGCGGGGGGACACAATGAGCAGTTCTTC.

In its sample, this clone was seen once. The V and J genes are TRBV5-1 and TRBJ1-1; D is uncertain. The ends were cut back, 0 bases at V and 1 base at J, with 7 bases in the middle. This CDR3 region has 14 residues. Germline V lookup: CDR1 SGHRS, CDR2 YFSETQ. The CDR3 DNA sequence: TGCGCCAGCAGCTTGGGCCCAGAGAACACTGAAGCTTTCTTT. Translating it yields CASSLGPENTEAFF.

The chain carries TRBV5-1 and TRBJ1-1; D ambiguous. The CDR3 length is 13 residues. Trimming removed 1 base from V and 5 bases from J, with 9 bases in between. Germline loops: CDR1 SGHRS, CDR2 YFSETQ. The CDR3 sequence: CASSLTAATEAFF. CDR3 nucleotides: TGCGCCAGCAGCTTGACAGCGGCGACTGAAGCTTTCTTT.

This chain uses TRBV15 with TRBJ1-6, with D unclear. Germline lookup yields CDR1 LNHNV and CDR2 YYDKDF (reference sequence). Trimming took 0 bases from V and 10 from J, leaving 16 bases between them. CDR3 length: 16 residues. The DNA of the CDR3 is TGTGCCACCAGCAGAGATAGGCAGATGTCGGGATCACCCCTCCACTTT. Translated: CATSRDRQMSGSPLHF.

V usage is TRBV3-1 (or the pseudogene TRBV3-2) and J usage is TRBJ1-1; TRBD1 might be the D (5 bases). This CDR3 contains 17 residues. From germline, CDR1 is LGHDT and CDR2 YNNKEL (reference sequence). V lost 0 bases and J 4 bases, leaving 18 bases between the germline ends. CDR3 sequence: CASSQEEFGGEGTEAFF. For the CDR3, the DNA is TGTGCCAGCAGCCAAGAAGAATTCGGAGGGGAAGGCACTGAAGCTTTCTTT.

The chain links TRBV10-1 to TRBJ1-3; possible D gene TRBD1, 5 bases. CDR1 and CDR2 from the germline V gene are WNHNN and SYGVQD (reference sequence). The CDR3 extends over 20 amino acids. Trimming cost V 2 bases and J 2 bases, with 25 bases left between them. For the CDR3, the DNA is TGCGCCAGCAGTGAGAGGCAGGGTCCAATTCCTGGTAGACCTGGAAACACCATATATTTT. It is translated as CASSERQGPIPGRPGNTIYF.

Comments on this clone: Other DNA sequences in this specimen translate into the identical CDR3. The chain links TRBV5-4 to TRBJ1-2; no clear D. The CDR3 totals 13 residues. Per germline, CDR1 SGHNT and CDR2 YYREEE (reference sequence). V was trimmed by 0 bases and J by 3 bases, leaving 6 bases between them. The CDR3 sequence: CASSLAGDYGYTF. CDR3 DNA sequence: TGTGCCAGCAGCTTGGCCGGGGACTATGGCTACACCTTC.

The rearrangement links TRBV7-9 to TRBJ2-5, with D possibly being TRBD2 (6 bases). Per the germline V gene, CDR1 is SEHNR and CDR2 is FQNEAQ (reference sequence). V was shortened by 5 bases and J by 2 bases, with 12 bases between the two germline ends. The CDR3 spans 14 residues. CDR3 DNA: TGTGCCAGCAGCCCCGATGGGGGGCAAGAGACCCAGTACTTC. Amino acids: CASSPDGGQETQYF.

In nucleotides, the CDR3 is TGTGCCAGCAGCCCATGGCGGGTTAGCTCCTACAATGAGCAGTTCTTC. Encoded protein: CASSPWRVSSYNEQFF. The chain links TRBV14 to TRBJ2-1, with D possibly TRBD2 on 5 matching bases. Per the germline V gene, CDR1 is SGHDN and CDR2 is FVKESK. The CDR3 length is 16 residues. V lost 4 bases to trimming and J lost 0 bases, with 13 bases between them.

V usage is TRBV6-2 or TRBV6-3 and J usage is TRBJ2-3, with 13 positions matching TRBD2. The germline CDR1 and CDR2 sequences are MNHEY and SVGEGT. The CDR3 has 17 amino acids. V trimming: 2 bases; J trimming: 6 bases; junction bases outside the gene matches: 8. The CDR3 sequence: CASSYTSGGARSDTQYF. The DNA of the CDR3 is TGTGCCAGCAGTTACACTAGCGGGGGGGCCCGGAGCGATACGCAGTATTTT.

In the case of this clone: One end of the junction does not line up with germline, which may come from a read error. DNA for the CDR3: TGTGCTAGCAGCCACCCCGGGACAGCAAGTATTGGAGCTTTCTTT. It yields the protein CASSHPGTASIGAFF. V and J are TRBV7-7 and TRBJ1-1; 7 bases match TRBD1. The CDR3 loop spans 15 amino acids. CDR1 is SSHAT and CDR2 is FNYEAQ in the germline V gene (reference sequence).

The chain carries TRBV5-1 and TRBJ1-2, with D tentatively TRBD1 (6 bases). The germline V gene encodes CDR1 SGHRS and CDR2 YFSETQ. The CDR3 spans 14 residues. The V gene lost 0 bases and the J gene lost 4 bases, with 10 bases spanning the gap. DNA for the CDR3: TGCGCCAGCAGCTTGGGGCAGGGGATCTATGGCTACACCTTC. Translating it yields CASSLGQGIYGYTF.

The rearrangement links TRBV5-4 to TRBJ1-2; 7 bases are shared with TRBD1. The CDR3 is 17 residues long. The V gene's germline CDR1 is SGHNT and CDR2 YYREEE (reference sequence). Trimming took 4 bases from V and 1 from J; bases not matched to a gene: 13. CDR3 protein: CASSPLAGAGGNYGYTF. The CDR3, as DNA: TGTGCCAGCAGCCCCCTGGCAGGCGCAGGGGGTAACTATGGCTACACCTTC.

The V gene is TRBV6-6, the J gene TRBJ2-3; tentative D call: TRBD2 (7 bases). Trimming stripped 2 bases from V and 7 bases from J, with 16 bases between. The CDR3 length is 15 residues. Looked up from germline, CDR1 is MNHNY and CDR2 is SVGAGI (reference sequence). The CDR3: CASSYGGGGDHTQYF. The DNA for the CDR3 is TGTGCCAGCAGTTACGGGGGCGGGGGCGATCATACGCAGTATTTT.

The V and J genes are TRBV6-5 and TRBJ1-2; D might be TRBD1 (5 bases). Trimming took off 0 bases at V and 4 bases at J, with 15 bases between the two ends. Germline CDR1 reads MNHEY; CDR2 reads SVGAGI. This CDR3 is built from 16 residues. The CDR3 nucleotides read TGTGCCAGCAGTTACTCCAGGGCCCTAAGGGGCTATGGCTACACCTTC. Encoded protein: CASSYSRALRGYGYTF.

V and J are TRBV5-1 and TRBJ1-1; TRBD1 matches 7 bases. The V gene end was trimmed by 3 bases and the J gene end by 6 bases; junction bases not matched to a gene: 8. CDR3 length: 14 amino acids. Germline CDR1 reads SGHRS; CDR2 reads YFSETQ. The CDR3 here is CASSYGTASSEAFF. The CDR3 nucleotides are TGCGCCAGCAGCTACGGGACAGCCTCCTCTGAAGCTTTCTTT. Filled out from reference TRBV5-1 and TRBJ1-1, the complete variable domain reads KAGVTQTPRYLIKTRGQQVTLSCSPISGHRSVSWYQQTPGQGLQFLFEYFSETQRNKGNFPGRFSGRQFSNSRSEMNVSTLELGDSALYLCASSYGTASSEAFFGQGTRLTVV.

The chain's CDR3 is CASSLVGGTSGETQYF. The CDR3 nucleotides are TGTGCCAGCAGCTTAGTTGGGGGGACGTCGGGGGAGACCCAGTACTTC. This chain links TRBV7-2 with TRBJ2-5; tentative D call: TRBD2 (6 bases). Germline V gene sequence: CDR1 SGHTA, CDR2 FQGNSA. V was shortened by 1 base and J by 5 bases, with 17 bases between the two germline ends. This CDR3 is 16 amino acids long.

This chain connects TRBV7-9 to TRBJ2-7; 9 nucleotides agree with TRBD1. Germline V gene sequence: CDR1 SEHNR, CDR2 FQNEAQ (reference sequence). The CDR3 has 16 residues. J lost 1 base, V lost 4 bases, and 8 bases had no gene match. CDR3 protein: CASSSNPGQGSYEQYF. CDR3 bases: TGTGCCAGCAGCTCAAACCCGGGACAGGGTTCCTACGAGCAGTACTTC.

The chain employs TRBV5-4 and TRBJ1-1, with D perhaps matching TRBD1 (6 bases). The CDR3 runs to 14 residues. Trimming took 2 bases from V and 7 from J, leaving 15 bases between them. The germline V gene has CDR1 SGHNT and CDR2 YYREEE (reference sequence). The CDR3: CASSLVSGTNEAFF. DNA of the CDR3: TGTGCCAGCAGCTTAGTCTCTGGGACAAATGAAGCTTTCTTT.

The sample holds a few counts of this clone. V and J are TRBV11-2 and TRBJ1-2, with TRBD1 matching over 7 bases. Germline assignment: CDR1 SGHAT and CDR2 FQNNGV. V lost 0 bases, J lost 11 bases, and 9 bases stayed unmatched. The CDR3 loop spans 14 amino acids. CDR3 bases: TGTGCCAGCAGCTTAGAGATAGGGGGCCGTGTGTACACCTTC. Amino acids: CASSLEIGGRVYTF.

This chain connects TRBV19 to TRBJ1-5, with D perhaps matching TRBD1 (5 bases). Between the trimmed V and J ends, which lost 1 base and 2 bases, there was a span of 12 bases. The germline gives CDR1 LNHDA, CDR2 SQIVND (reference sequence). The CDR3 consists of 16 residues. CDR3 sequence (DNA): TGTGCCAGTAGTATAGGGCCAGGGAATGGCAATCAGCCCCAGCATTTT. Protein: CASSIGPGNGNQPQHF.

The chain combines TRBV5-4 with TRBJ1-2, with TRBD1 as a possible D gene (6 bases). The CDR3 has 14 residues. Looked up from germline, CDR1 is SGHNT and CDR2 is YYREEE (reference sequence). The V end was cut by 2 bases, the J end by 2 bases, with 10 bases between. CDR3 in amino acids: CASSFPQGNYGYTF. For the CDR3, the DNA is TGTGCCAGCAGCTTCCCACAGGGAAACTATGGCTACACCTTC. Using reference TRBV5-4 and TRBJ1-2 for the parts outside the CDR3, the full variable domain is ETGVTQSPTHLIKTRGQQVTLRCSSQSGHNTVSWYQQALGQGPQFIFQYYREEENGRGNFPPRFSGLQFPNYSSELNVNALELDDSALYLCASSFPQGNYGYTFGSGTRLTVV.

This rearrangement joins TRBV30 to TRBJ1-1; tentatively, D is TRBD1 (6 bases). V was cut by 5 bases and J by 0 bases, with 7 bases left in between. The CDR3 contains 12 residues. Germline values: CDR1 GTSNPN, CDR2 SVGIG (reference sequence). CDR3 DNA sequence: TGTGCCTGGCGGACAGTGAACACTGAAGCTTTCTTT. Amino acids: CAWRTVNTEAFF.

CDR3 amino acids: CASSPRVNSGNTIYF. The CDR3 DNA sequence: TGTGCCAGCAGTCCCAGGGTCAACTCTGGAAACACCATATATTTT. The chain uses TRBV6-5 and TRBJ1-3; D might be TRBD1 (5 bases). V lost 5 bases and J lost 0, with 11 bases in between. Germline V lookup: CDR1 MNHEY, CDR2 SVGAGI. The CDR3 length is 15 residues.